A single TCR beta chain is shown here with its context. The antigen remains unidentified. This CDR3 region has 13 residues. Germline loops: CDR1 SGHKS, CDR2 YYEKEE (reference sequence). The germline V and J ends were trimmed by 6 bases and 0 bases, with 9 bases remaining between them. These data belong to a study of regulatory T cells in long-lasting Graves disease. Study results and limitations: TRBV28, TRBJ1-2 and TRBJ2-5 emerged as the favored segments in persistent disease. Persistent Graves' cases showed lower TCR diversity than newly diagnosed cases.

As for time point: persistent/refractory GD, antithyroid drugs over 5 years with positive TRAb. Isolated PBMC RNA provided the starting material for the TCR library. Peripheral blood, roughly 9.2 milliliters per patient, was collected in EDTA tubes. Researchers made TCR beta libraries by using iRepertoire HTBI primers and running Arm-PCR on CDR3 regions. TCRdb analysed the multiplex PCR reads with MiXCR anew, one entry per CDR3 protein. Altogether hundreds of thousands of distinct CDR3 sequences are present, under 25% being singletons, with the ten largest covering approximately 15%. The gene calls are TRBV5-5 and TRBJ1-1, with D unresolved. This receptor was taken from a female donor with Graves disease. This specimen was peripheral blood mononuclear cells (PBMCs), taken when the disease was refractory, from a patient treated with antithyroid drugs. The CDR3 region is CASKRTVNTEAFF. The DNA for the CDR3 is TGTGCCAGCAAAAGGACGGTGAACACTGAAGCTTTCTTT.